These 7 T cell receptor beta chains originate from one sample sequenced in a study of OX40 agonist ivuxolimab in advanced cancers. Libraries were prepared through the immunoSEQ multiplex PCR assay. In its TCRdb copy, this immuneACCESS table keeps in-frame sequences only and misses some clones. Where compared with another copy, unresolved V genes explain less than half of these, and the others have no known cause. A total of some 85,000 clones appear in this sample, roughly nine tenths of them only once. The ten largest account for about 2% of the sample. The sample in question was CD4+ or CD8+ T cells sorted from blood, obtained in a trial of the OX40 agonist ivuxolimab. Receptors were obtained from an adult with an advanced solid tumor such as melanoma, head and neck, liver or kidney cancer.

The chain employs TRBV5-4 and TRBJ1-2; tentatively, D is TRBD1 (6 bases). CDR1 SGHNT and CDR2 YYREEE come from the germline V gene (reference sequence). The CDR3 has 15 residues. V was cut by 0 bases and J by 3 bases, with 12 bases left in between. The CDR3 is CASSLEQGSHYGYTF. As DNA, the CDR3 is TGTGCCAGCAGCTTGGAACAGGGCAGTCACTATGGCTACACCTTC.

CDR3: CASSLRQGAGGNYGYTF. The CDR3 DNA sequence: TGTGCCAGCAGCTTGAGGCAGGGGGCCGGTGGTAACTATGGCTACACCTTC. The chain recombines TRBV5-8 with TRBJ1-2; 8 positions match TRBD1. This CDR3 has 17 residues. Unmatched junction bases numbered 9, after V lost 1 base and J lost 1 base. CDR1 is SGHTS and CDR2 is YDEGEE in the germline V gene. The full variable domain, completed using reference TRBV5-8 and TRBJ1-2, is EAGVTQSPTHLIKTRGQQATLRCSPISGHTSVYWYQQALGLGLQFLLWYDEGEERNRGNFPPRFSGRQFPNYSSELNVNALELEDSALYLCASSLRQGAGGNYGYTFGSGTRLTVV.

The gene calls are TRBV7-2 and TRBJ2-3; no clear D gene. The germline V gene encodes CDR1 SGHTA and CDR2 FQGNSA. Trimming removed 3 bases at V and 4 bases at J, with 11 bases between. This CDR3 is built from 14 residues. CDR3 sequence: CASSFGPPADTQYF. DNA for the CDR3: TGTGCCAGCAGCTTCGGACCGCCAGCAGATACGCAGTATTTT.

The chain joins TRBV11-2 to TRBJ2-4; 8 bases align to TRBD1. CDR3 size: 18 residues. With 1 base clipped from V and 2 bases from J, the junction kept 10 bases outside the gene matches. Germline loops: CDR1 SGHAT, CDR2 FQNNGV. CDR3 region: CASSLGRGQGASKNIQYF. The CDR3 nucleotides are TGTGCCAGCAGCTTAGGACGGGGTCAGGGGGCTTCCAAAAACATTCAGTACTTC.

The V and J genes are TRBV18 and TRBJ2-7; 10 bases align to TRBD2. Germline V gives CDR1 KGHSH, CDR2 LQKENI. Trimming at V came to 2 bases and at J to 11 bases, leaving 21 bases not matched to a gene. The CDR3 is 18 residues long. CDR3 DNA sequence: TGTGCCAGCTCACCAAATGGGGCTAGCGGGAGTGGTTGGACGGTGGAGTACTTC. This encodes CASSPNGASGSGWTVEYF.

The CDR3 loop reads CASSPGQLYEQYF. Written as DNA, the CDR3 is TGTGCCAGCAGCCCGGGACAGCTTTACGAGCAGTACTTC. J is TRBJ2-7 and V is TRBV7-3; 7 bases align to TRBD1. The CDR3 loop spans 13 amino acids. The ends lost 5 bases at V and 4 bases at J; junction bases unmatched: 5. The germline V gene encodes CDR1 SGHTA and CDR2 FQGTGA.

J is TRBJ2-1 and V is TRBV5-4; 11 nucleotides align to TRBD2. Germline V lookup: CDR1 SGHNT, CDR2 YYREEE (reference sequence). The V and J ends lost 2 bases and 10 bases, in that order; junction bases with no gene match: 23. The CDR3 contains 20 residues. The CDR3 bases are TGTGCCAGCAGCTTTGGCCCCTCGGGACTAGCGGACCCTCAGGCGGGGGAGCAGTTCTTC. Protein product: CASSFGPSGLADPQAGEQFF.